These T cell receptor beta chains were read from a single sample in a study of cytomegalovirus exposure and HLA in healthy donors. TCRdb's table, derived via immunoSEQ multiplex PCR, lists solely in-frame clones and lacks some. Here the sample spans about 100,000 clones, approximately 80% being singletons. The material sequenced was PBMCs. The source is a woman between 65 and 79 years old in good health and CMV-seropositive. CDR3s include the opening cysteine and the closing phenylalanine or tryptophan. Fields, in order: clone size, CDR3 length, V gene, D gene, J gene, CDR3 protein, CDR3 DNA. D genes are given only for firm matches. Clone size is stated in some rows and not others, as once, few, many or a class when expanded.

size: NA
length: 12
V: TRBV29-1
D: NA
J: TRBJ2-3
CDR3: CSVVRGGDTQYF
DNA: TGCAGCGTTGTGAGGGGGGGGGATACGCAGTATTTT

size: NA
length: 14
V: TRBV5-6
D: TRBD1
J: TRBJ2-7
CDR3: CASSLLRQGRVQYF
DNA: TGTGCCAGCAGCTTGTTGAGACAGGGTCGTGTGCAGTACTTC

size: NA
length: 13
V: TRBV11-2
D: NA
J: TRBJ1-2
CDR3: CASSLDRNYGYTF
DNA: TGTGCCAGCAGCTTAGACCGGAACTATGGCTACACCTTC

size: once
length: 14
V: TRBV2
D: TRBD2
J: TRBJ2-1
CDR3: CASSEGGLAGEQFF
DNA: TGTGCCAGCAGTGAGGGGGGACTAGCGGGTGAGCAGTTCTTC

size: NA
length: 15
V: TRBV28
D: TRBD1
J: TRBJ1-1
CDR3: CASSPRGQGAGEAFF
DNA: TGTGCCAGCAGTCCAAGAGGACAGGGGGCGGGTGAAGCTTTCTTT

size: NA
length: 15
V: TRBV4-2
D: NA
J: TRBJ2-1
CDR3: CASSQGFNQGNEQFF
DNA: TGTGCCAGCAGCCAAGGATTTAACCAGGGCAATGAGCAGTTCTTC

size: once
length: 13
V: TRBV5-1
D: NA
J: TRBJ1-2
CDR3: CASSLDSNYGYTF
DNA: TGCGCCAGCAGCTTGGACAGCAACTATGGCTACACCTTC

size: few
length: 15
V: TRBV9
D: NA
J: TRBJ1-2
CDR3: CASSVGLRWQGGYTF
DNA: TGTGCCAGCAGCGTAGGTCTTCGTTGGCAGGGAGGCTACACCTTC

size: NA
length: 11
V: TRBV5-6
D: NA
J: TRBJ1-1
CDR3: CASSFGTEAFF
DNA: TGTGCCAGCAGCTTCGGCACTGAAGCTTTCTTT

size: few
length: 15
V: TRBV28
D: TRBD1
J: TRBJ2-1
CDR3: CASGSPGQGYNEQFF
DNA: TGTGCCAGCGGCTCACCGGGACAGGGATACAATGAGCAGTTCTTC

size: few
length: 15
V: TRBV2
D: NA
J: TRBJ1-5
CDR3: CASSVGGNSNQPQHF
DNA: TGTGCCAGCAGTGTCGGGGGGAATAGCAATCAGCCCCAGCATTTT

size: NA
length: 14
V: TRBV19
D: NA
J: TRBJ1-5
CDR3: CASSIYSSNQPQHF
DNA: TGTGCCAGTAGTATATACAGTAGCAATCAGCCCCAGCATTTT

size: NA
length: 18
V: TRBV7-2
D: TRBD2
J: TRBJ2-4
CDR3: CASSLAVTSDGTKNIQYF
DNA: TGTGCCAGCAGCTTAGCCGTAACTAGCGATGGGACCAAAAACATTCAGTACTTC

size: NA
length: 14
V: TRBV5-5
D: NA
J: TRBJ1-2
CDR3: CASSLVGGGNGYTF
DNA: TGTGCCAGCAGCTTGGTGGGGGGAGGGAATGGCTACACCTTC

size: few
length: 15
V: TRBV9
D: NA
J: TRBJ2-1
CDR3: CASSVDSGASGEQFF
DNA: TGTGCCAGCAGCGTAGATTCTGGGGCCTCAGGTGAGCAGTTCTTC

size: NA
length: 16
V: TRBV7-9
D: NA
J: TRBJ2-2
CDR3: CSSSLKTGGFTGELFF
DNA: TGTTCCAGCAGCTTAAAGACTGGTGGATTCACCGGGGAGCTGTTTTTT

size: NA
length: 16
V: TRBV4-1
D: TRBD2
J: TRBJ2-1
CDR3: CASSQGLAALNNEQFF
DNA: TGCGCCAGCAGCCAAGGGCTAGCGGCCCTAAACAATGAGCAGTTCTTC

size: NA
length: 12
V: TRBV6-6
D: NA
J: TRBJ2-1
CDR3: CASSSRVGEQFF
DNA: TGTGCCAGCAGTTCCCGGGTTGGTGAGCAGTTCTTC

size: NA
length: 15
V: TRBV4-3
D: TRBD1
J: TRBJ1-1
CDR3: CASSQDRTGRTEAFF
DNA: TGCGCCAGCAGCCAAGATCGGACAGGGAGAACTGAAGCTTTCTTT

size: NA
length: 16
V: TRBV5-8
D: TRBD1
J: TRBJ1-1
CDR3: CASSAVTIGTGFEAFF
DNA: TGTGCCAGCAGCGCGGTAACGATTGGGACAGGGTTTGAAGCTTTCTTT

size: NA
length: 15
V: TRBV7-8
D: TRBD2
J: TRBJ2-7
CDR3: CASSPGTSVSYEQYF
DNA: TGTGCCAGCAGCCCAGGGACTAGCGTTTCCTACGAGCAGTACTTC

size: once
length: 14
V: TRBV6-1
D: NA
J: TRBJ2-3
CDR3: CASRLARGTDTQYF
DNA: TGTGCCAGCCGGCTAGCGAGAGGGACAGATACGCAGTATTTT

size: NA
length: 14
V: TRBV19
D: TRBD1
J: TRBJ1-4
CDR3: CASSIMQGDEKLFF
DNA: TGTGCCAGTAGTATTATGCAGGGGGATGAAAAACTGTTTTTT

size: NA
length: 14
V: TRBV2
D: TRBD1
J: TRBJ1-4
CDR3: CASSGYRGNEKLFF
DNA: TGTGCCAGCAGTGGTTACAGGGGTAATGAAAAACTGTTTTTT

size: NA
length: 15
V: TRBV7-2
D: TRBD1
J: TRBJ2-4
CDR3: CASSPQQGAGNIQYF
DNA: TGTGCCAGCAGCCCCCAGCAGGGGGCGGGAAACATTCAGTACTTC

size: NA
length: 12
V: TRBV7-9
D: TRBD2
J: TRBJ2-1
CDR3: CSSSPSSGSVIF
DNA: TGTTCCAGCAGCCCCTCTAGCGGGAGTGTGATCTTC

size: NA
length: 16
V: TRBV9
D: TRBD1
J: TRBJ1-3
CDR3: CASSVGGTGVGNTIYF
DNA: TGTGCCAGCAGCGTAGGGGGGACAGGGGTCGGAAACACCATATATTTT

size: NA
length: 16
V: TRBV5-4
D: TRBD2
J: TRBJ2-1
CDR3: CASRGGTGGEYNEQFF
DNA: TGTGCCAGCAGGGGGGGGACCGGTGGGGAGTACAATGAGCAGTTCTTC

size: NA
length: 17
V: TRBV19
D: TRBD2
J: TRBJ2-2
CDR3: CASSGGRGGSGTGELFF
DNA: TGTGCCAGTAGTGGAGGTCGAGGCGGGAGCGGTACCGGGGAGCTGTTTTTT

size: NA
length: 15
V: TRBV27
D: NA
J: TRBJ2-7
CDR3: CASSLYGIGSDEQYF
DNA: TGTGCCAGCAGTTTATACGGTATCGGGAGCGACGAGCAGTACTTC

size: few
length: 16
V: TRBV2
D: NA
J: TRBJ1-5
CDR3: CASSLQSGRVNQPQHF
DNA: TGTGCCAGCAGTCTACAAAGTGGGAGAGTCAATCAGCCCCAGCATTTT

size: NA
length: 16
V: TRBV7-9
D: NA
J: TRBJ1-4
CDR3: CASSLGTDTPNEKLFF
DNA: TGTGCCAGCAGCTTAGGGACGGACACCCCTAATGAAAAACTGTTTTTT

size: few
length: 15
V: TRBV11-3
D: TRBD2
J: TRBJ2-1
CDR3: CASSLLAGGLGEQFF
DNA: TGTGCCAGCAGCTTATTAGCGGGAGGTTTGGGGGAGCAGTTCTTC

size: few
length: 15
V: TRBV28
D: TRBD2
J: TRBJ2-1
CDR3: CASSLGGGPWDEQFF
DNA: TGTGCCAGCAGTTTAGGGGGAGGGCCTTGGGATGAGCAGTTCTTC

size: NA
length: 13
V: TRBV28
D: TRBD1
J: TRBJ1-2
CDR3: CAIQLRQGRGYTF
DNA: TGTGCCATCCAATTGAGACAGGGTAGAGGCTACACCTTC

size: NA
length: 17
V: TRBV7-6
D: NA
J: TRBJ2-6
CDR3: CASSPQVGVTGANVLTF
DNA: TGTGCCAGCAGCCCCCAGGTAGGGGTAACTGGGGCCAACGTCCTGACTTTC

size: NA
length: 15
V: TRBV6-6
D: TRBD1
J: TRBJ2-7
CDR3: CASRKDRGSSYEQYF
DNA: TGTGCCAGCAGAAAGGACAGGGGGAGCTCCTACGAGCAGTACTTC

size: few
length: 15
V: TRBV15
D: TRBD1
J: TRBJ2-2
CDR3: CATSPGTGAAGELFF
DNA: TGTGCCACCAGTCCGGGGACAGGGGCGGCCGGGGAGCTGTTTTTT

size: few
length: 14
V: TRBV6-5
D: NA
J: TRBJ2-7
CDR3: CASSPRGSALEQYF
DNA: TGTGCCAGCAGTCCCCGGGGTAGCGCTCTCGAGCAGTACTTC

size: NA
length: 13
V: TRBV29-1
D: NA
J: TRBJ2-5
CDR3: CSVGNRAQGTQYF
DNA: TGCAGCGTTGGGAACCGAGCCCAGGGGACCCAGTACTTC

size: NA
length: 13
V: TRBV19
D: NA
J: TRBJ1-1
CDR3: CASNLGGGTEAFF
DNA: TGTGCCAGTAACCTAGGGGGGGGCACTGAAGCTTTCTTT

size: NA
length: 13
V: TRBV30
D: TRBD1
J: TRBJ1-5
CDR3: CAWSKTGDQPQHF
DNA: TGTGCCTGGAGTAAGACAGGGGATCAGCCCCAGCATTTT

size: few
length: 13
V: TRBV6-1
D: TRBD1
J: TRBJ1-5
CDR3: CASGTESNQPQHF
DNA: TGTGCCAGCGGGACAGAGAGCAATCAGCCCCAGCATTTT

size: NA
length: 11
V: TRBV2
D: NA
J: TRBJ2-1
CDR3: CASTGYNEQFF
DNA: TGTGCCAGCACGGGTTACAATGAGCAGTTCTTC

size: NA
length: 13
V: TRBV19
D: NA
J: TRBJ1-2
CDR3: CASSIGTSNGYTF
DNA: TGTGCCAGTAGTATAGGGACATCCAACGGCTACACCTTC

size: few
length: 17
V: TRBV28
D: NA
J: TRBJ1-5
CDR3: CASSLSGSQYINQPQHF
DNA: TGTGCCAGCAGTTTAAGCGGGTCCCAGTATATCAATCAGCCCCAGCATTTT

size: NA
length: 14
V: TRBV28
D: TRBD1
J: TRBJ1-2
CDR3: CASSGQGGNYGYTF
DNA: TGTGCCAGCAGTGGACAGGGGGGGAACTATGGCTACACCTTC

size: NA
length: 14
V: TRBV19
D: NA
J: TRBJ1-1
CDR3: CASMNGGLNTEAFF
DNA: TGTGCCAGTATGAATGGGGGGTTGAACACTGAAGCTTTCTTT

size: NA
length: 15
V: TRBV7-9
D: NA
J: TRBJ2-3
CDR3: CASSLAFGGTDTQYF
DNA: TGTGCCAGCAGCTTAGCGTTCGGGGGCACAGATACGCAGTATTTT

size: once
length: 15
V: TRBV6-6
D: TRBD1
J: TRBJ2-1
CDR3: CASSYTPGQPEGEFF
DNA: TGTGCCAGCAGTTACACGCCGGGACAGCCCGAAGGGGAGTTCTTC

size: NA
length: 15
V: TRBV19
D: TRBD1
J: TRBJ1-1
CDR3: CASSTKQGAHTEAFF
DNA: TGTGCCAGTAGTACTAAACAGGGGGCCCACACTGAAGCTTTCTTT